The source of this TCR beta chain is a study of tumor-infiltrating lymphocytes in primary liver carcinoma. Study-wide results and limits: Paired tumor-adjacent and tumor-blood samples overlapped less than tumor region pairs did.

On this clonotype itself: Its antigen is not identified.

Germline CDR1 is LGHNA and CDR2 is YNFKEQ. The CDR3 runs to 18 residues. With 3 bases clipped from V and 0 bases from J, the junction kept 10 bases outside the gene matches. From about 490 ng of total RNA, TCR beta-specific cDNA was reverse-transcribed using a constant-region primer. Libraries for TCR beta were built through three nested multiplex PCR rounds, which together made up a slightly modified ARM-PCR procedure. Researchers ran the first two PCR rounds for ten to eleven cycles each with TRBV1-TRBV30 forward primers and a C-beta reverse primer. TCRdb re-derived calls from the multiplex PCR reads in MiXCR, one entry per CDR3 protein. The table lists more than 70,000 distinct CDR3 sequences, over 60% of them singletons. Joint extraction of RNA and DNA used about 17-33 mg of bulk tissue that was unsorted. Tumors were each sampled at five separate regions.

V and J are TRBV4-2 and TRBJ2-2, with 7 bases aligning to TRBD1. This receptor was taken from a man aged 40-49 years with primary liver carcinoma and hepatitis B virus infection. The material sequenced was liver tumor tissue from sampling region 1. As for subset: tumor region T1, superior pole. The CDR3 loop is CASSHPGTEGSNTGELFF. CDR3 nucleotides: TGTGCCAGCAGCCATCCAGGGACAGAGGGTTCGAACACCGGGGAGCTGTTTTTT.